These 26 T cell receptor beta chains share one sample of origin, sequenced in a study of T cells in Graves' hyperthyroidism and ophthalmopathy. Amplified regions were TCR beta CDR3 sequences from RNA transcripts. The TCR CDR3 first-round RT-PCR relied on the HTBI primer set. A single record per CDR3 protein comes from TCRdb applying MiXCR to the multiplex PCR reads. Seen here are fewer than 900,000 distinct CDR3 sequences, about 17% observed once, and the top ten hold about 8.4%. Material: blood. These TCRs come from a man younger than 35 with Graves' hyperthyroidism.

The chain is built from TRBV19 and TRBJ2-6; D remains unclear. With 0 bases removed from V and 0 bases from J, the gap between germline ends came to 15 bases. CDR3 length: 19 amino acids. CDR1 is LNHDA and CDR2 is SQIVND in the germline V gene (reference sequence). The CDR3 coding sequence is TGTGCCAGTAGTATAGACCCCGGGCTAACCAGCTCTGGGGCCAACGTCCTGACTTTC. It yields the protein CASSIDPGLTSSGANVLTF.

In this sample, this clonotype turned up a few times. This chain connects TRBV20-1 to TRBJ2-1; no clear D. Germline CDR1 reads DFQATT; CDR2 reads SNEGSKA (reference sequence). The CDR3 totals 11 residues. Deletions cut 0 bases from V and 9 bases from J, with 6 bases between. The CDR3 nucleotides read TGCAGTGCTAGAGAAGGTGGTGAGCAGTTCTTC. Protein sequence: CSAREGGEQFF.

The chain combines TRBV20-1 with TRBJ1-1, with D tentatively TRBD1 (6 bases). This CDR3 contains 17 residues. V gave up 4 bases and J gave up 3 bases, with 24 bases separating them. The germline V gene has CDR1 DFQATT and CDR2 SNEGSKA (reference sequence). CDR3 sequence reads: CSAMLHGDWGRDTEAFF. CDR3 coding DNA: TGCAGTGCTATGCTTCATGGAGATTGGGGGCGGGACACTGAAGCTTTCTTT.

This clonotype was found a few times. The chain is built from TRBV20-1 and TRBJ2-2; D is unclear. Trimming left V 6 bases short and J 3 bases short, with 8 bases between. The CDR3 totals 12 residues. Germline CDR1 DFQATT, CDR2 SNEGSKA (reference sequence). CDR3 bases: TGCAGTGCAAATGAAGACACCGGGGAGCTGTTTTTT. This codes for CSANEDTGELFF.

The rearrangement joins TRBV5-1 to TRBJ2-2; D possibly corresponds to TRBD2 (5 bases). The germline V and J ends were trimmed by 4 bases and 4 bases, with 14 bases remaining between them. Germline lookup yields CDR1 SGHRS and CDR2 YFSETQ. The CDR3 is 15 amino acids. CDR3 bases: TGCGCCAGCAGCATCGGGCCAGAGGGCACCGGGGAGCTGTTTTTT. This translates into CASSIGPEGTGELFF.

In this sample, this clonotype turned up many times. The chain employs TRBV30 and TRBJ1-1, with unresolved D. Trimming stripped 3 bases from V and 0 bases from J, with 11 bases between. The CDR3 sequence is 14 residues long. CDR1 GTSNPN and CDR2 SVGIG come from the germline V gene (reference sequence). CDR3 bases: TGTGCCTGGAGGGCTAGGGCGATGAACACTGAAGCTTTCTTT. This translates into CAWRARAMNTEAFF.

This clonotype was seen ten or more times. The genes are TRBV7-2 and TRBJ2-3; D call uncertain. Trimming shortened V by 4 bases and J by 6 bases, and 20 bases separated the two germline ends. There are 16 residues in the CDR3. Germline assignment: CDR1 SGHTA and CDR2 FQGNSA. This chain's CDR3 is CASSSGPYAPEDTQYF. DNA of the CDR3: TGTGCCAGCAGCTCCGGGCCCTACGCCCCTGAGGATACGCAGTATTTT.

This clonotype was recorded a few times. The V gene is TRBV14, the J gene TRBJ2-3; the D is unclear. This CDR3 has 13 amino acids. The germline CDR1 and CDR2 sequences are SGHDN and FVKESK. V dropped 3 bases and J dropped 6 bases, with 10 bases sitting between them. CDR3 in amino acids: CASSQNAGDTQYF. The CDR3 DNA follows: TGTGCCAGCAGCCAGAACGCCGGGGATACGCAGTATTTT.

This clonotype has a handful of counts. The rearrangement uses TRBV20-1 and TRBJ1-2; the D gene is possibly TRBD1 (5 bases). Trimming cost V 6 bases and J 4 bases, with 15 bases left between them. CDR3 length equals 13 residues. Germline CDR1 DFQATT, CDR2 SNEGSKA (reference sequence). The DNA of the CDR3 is TGCAGTGCCCTTAAGCAGGGCCTCTATGGCTACACCTTC. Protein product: CSALKQGLYGYTF.

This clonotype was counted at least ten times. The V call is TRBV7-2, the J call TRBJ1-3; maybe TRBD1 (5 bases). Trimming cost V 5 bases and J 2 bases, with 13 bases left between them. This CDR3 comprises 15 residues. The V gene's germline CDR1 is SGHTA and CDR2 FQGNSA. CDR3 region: CASSRARGPGNTIYF. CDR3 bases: TGTGCCAGCAGCCGTGCGAGGGGACCTGGAAACACCATATATTTT. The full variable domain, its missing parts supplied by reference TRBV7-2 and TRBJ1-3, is GAGVSQSPSNKVTEKGKDVELRCDPISGHTALYWYRQSLGQGLEFLIYFQGNSAPDKSGLPSDRFSAERTGGSVSTLTIQRTQQEDSAVYLCASSRARGPGNTIYFGEGSWLTVV.

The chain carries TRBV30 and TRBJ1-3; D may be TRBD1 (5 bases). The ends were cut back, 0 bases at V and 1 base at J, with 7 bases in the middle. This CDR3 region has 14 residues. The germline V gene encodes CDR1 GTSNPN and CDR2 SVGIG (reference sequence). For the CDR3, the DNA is TGTGCCTGGAGTGTAGGGGTTTCTGGAAACACCATATATTTT. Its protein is CAWSVGVSGNTIYF.

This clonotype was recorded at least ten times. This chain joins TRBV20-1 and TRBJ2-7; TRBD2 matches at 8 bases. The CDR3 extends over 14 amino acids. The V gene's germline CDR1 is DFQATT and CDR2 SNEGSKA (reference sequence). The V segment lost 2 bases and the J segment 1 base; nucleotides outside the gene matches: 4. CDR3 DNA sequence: TGCAGTGCTAGAACTAGCGGAGTATCCTACGAGCAGTACTTC. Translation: CSARTSGVSYEQYF.

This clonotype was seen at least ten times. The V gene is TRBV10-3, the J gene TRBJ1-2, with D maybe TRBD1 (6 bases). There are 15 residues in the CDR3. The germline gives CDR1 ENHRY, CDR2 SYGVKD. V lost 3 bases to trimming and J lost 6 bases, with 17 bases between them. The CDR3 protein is CAISDSTGKIDGYTF. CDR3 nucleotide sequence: TGTGCCATCAGTGACTCTACAGGGAAGATAGATGGCTACACCTTC.

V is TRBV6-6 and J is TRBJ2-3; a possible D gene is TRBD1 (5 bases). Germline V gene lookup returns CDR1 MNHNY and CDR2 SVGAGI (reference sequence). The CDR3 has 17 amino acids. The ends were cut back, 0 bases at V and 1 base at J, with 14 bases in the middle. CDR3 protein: CASSYSGSGIGTDTQYF. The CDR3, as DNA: TGTGCCAGCAGTTACTCGGGGTCAGGGATAGGCACAGATACGCAGTATTTT.

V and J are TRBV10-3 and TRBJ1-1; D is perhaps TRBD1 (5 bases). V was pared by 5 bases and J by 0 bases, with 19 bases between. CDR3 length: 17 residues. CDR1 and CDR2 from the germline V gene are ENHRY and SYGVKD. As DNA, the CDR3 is TGTGCCATCAGTCCCACGGCAGGGAACCTTATGAACACTGAAGCTTTCTTT. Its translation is CAISPTAGNLMNTEAFF.

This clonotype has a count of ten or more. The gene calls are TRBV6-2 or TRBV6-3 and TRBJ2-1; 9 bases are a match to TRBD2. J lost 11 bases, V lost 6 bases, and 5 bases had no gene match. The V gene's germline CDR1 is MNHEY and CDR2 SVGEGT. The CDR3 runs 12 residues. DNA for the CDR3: TGTGCCAGCAGGGAGACTAGCGGCCAGCAGTTCTTC. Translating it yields CASRETSGQQFF.

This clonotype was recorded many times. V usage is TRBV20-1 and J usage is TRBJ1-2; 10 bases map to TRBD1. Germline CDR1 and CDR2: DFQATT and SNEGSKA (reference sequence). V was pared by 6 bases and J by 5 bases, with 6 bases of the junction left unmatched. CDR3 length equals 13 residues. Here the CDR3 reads CSALDRGRYGYTF. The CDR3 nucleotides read TGCAGTGCCCTAGACAGGGGGCGTTATGGCTACACCTTC.

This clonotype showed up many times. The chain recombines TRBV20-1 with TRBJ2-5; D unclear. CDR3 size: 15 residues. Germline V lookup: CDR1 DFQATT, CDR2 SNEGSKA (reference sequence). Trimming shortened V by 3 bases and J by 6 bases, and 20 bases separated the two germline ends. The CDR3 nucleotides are TGCAGTGCTAGGACCTCAGTTGGGTTTTCCCAGACCCAGTACTTC. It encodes CSARTSVGFSQTQYF.

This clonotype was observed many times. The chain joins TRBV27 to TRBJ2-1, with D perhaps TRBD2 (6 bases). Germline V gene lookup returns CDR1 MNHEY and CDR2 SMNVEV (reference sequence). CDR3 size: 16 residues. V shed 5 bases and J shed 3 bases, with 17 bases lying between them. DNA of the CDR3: TGTGCCAGCAGTACGCGGCGGGTTAGCGGCTACAATGAGCAGTTCTTC. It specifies CASSTRRVSGYNEQFF.

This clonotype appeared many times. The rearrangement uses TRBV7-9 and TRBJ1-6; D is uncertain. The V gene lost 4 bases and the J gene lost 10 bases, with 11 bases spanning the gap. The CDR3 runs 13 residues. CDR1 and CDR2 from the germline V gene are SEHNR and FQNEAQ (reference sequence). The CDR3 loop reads CASSSSGDSPLHF. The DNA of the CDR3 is TGTGCCAGCAGCTCTTCGGGTGACTCACCCCTCCACTTT.

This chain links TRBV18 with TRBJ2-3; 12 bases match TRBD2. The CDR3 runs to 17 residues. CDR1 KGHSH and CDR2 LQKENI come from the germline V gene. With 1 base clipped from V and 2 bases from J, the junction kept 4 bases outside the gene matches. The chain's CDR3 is CASSPLGLAGITDTQYF. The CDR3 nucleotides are TGTGCCAGCTCACCACTAGGACTAGCGGGGATCACAGATACGCAGTATTTT. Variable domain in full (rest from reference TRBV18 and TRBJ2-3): NAGVMQNPRHLVRRRGQEARLRCSPMKGHSHVYWYRQLPEEGLKFMVYLQKENIIDESGMPKERFSAEFPKEGPSILRIQQVVRGDSAAYFCASSPLGLAGITDTQYFGPGTRLTVL.

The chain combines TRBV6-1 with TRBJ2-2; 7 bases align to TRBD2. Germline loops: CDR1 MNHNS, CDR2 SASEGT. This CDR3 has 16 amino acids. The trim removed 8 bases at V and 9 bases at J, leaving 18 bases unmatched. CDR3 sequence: CASYLGLAAPPRELFF. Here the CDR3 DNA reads TGTGCCAGCTACCTAGGCCTAGCGGCCCCCCCAAGGGAGCTGTTTTTT.

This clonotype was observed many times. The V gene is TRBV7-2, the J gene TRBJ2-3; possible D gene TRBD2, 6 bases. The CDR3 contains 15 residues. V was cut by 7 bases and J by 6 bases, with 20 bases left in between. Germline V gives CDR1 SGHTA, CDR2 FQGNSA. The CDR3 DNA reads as TGTGCCAGCACTACAGGAGGGCCGCGTGGCGATACGCAGTATTTT. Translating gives CASTTGGPRGDTQYF. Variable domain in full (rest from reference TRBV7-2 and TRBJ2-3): GAGVSQSPSNKVTEKGKDVELRCDPISGHTALYWYRQSLGQGLEFLIYFQGNSAPDKSGLPSDRFSAERTGGSVSTLTIQRTQQEDSAVYLCASTTGGPRGDTQYFGPGTRLTVL.

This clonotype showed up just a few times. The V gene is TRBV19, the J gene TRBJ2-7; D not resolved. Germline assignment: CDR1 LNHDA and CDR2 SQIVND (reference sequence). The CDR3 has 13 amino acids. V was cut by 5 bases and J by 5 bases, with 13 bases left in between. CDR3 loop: CASSLAVGDEQYF. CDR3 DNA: TGTGCCAGTAGTTTGGCAGTCGGCGACGAGCAGTACTTC. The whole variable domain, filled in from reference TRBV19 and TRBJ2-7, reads DGGITQSPKYLFRKEGQNVTLSCEQNLNHDAMYWYRQDPGQGLRLIYYSQIVNDFQKGDIAEGYSVSREKKESFPLTVTSAQKNPTAFYLCASSLAVGDEQYFGPGTRLTVT.

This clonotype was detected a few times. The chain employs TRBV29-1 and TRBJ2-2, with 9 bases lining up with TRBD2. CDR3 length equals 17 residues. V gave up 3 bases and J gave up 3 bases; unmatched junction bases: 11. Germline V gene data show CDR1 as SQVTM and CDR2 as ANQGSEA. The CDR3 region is CSVDLAGGFRYTGELFF. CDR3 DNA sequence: TGCAGCGTTGACTTGGCGGGAGGGTTCAGGTACACCGGGGAGCTGTTTTTT.

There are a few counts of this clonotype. The CDR3 DNA follows: TGTGCCAGCAGTGATAGACAGGGATTTAGGCCAGATACGCAGTATTTT. This sequence encodes CASSDRQGFRPDTQYF. The chain has TRBV6-1 and TRBJ2-3; 7 bases line up with TRBD1. V lost 3 bases to trimming and J lost 4 bases; unmatched junction nucleotides: 10. CDR3 length: 16 residues. Germline loops: CDR1 MNHNS, CDR2 SASEGT.